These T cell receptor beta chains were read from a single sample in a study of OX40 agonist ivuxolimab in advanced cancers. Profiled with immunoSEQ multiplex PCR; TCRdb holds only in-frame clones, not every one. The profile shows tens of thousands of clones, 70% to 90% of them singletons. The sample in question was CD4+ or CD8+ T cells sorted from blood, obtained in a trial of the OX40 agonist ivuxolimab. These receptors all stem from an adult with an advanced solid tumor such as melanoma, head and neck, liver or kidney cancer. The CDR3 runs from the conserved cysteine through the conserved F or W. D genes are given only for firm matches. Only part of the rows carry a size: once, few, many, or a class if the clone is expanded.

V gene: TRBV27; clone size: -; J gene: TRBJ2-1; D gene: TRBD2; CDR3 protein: CASLMFAGDRYNEQFF; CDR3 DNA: TGTGCCAGCTTAATGTTCGCGGGAGATAGATACAATGAGCAGTTCTTC
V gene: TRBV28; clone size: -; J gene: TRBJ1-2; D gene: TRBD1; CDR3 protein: CASSFTTGVNYGYTF; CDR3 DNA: TGTGCCAGCAGTTTTACTACAGGGGTTAACTATGGCTACACCTTC
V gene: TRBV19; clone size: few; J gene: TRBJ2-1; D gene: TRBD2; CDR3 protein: CASSRGTSGSDEQFF; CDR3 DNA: TGTGCCAGTAGTAGGGGGACTAGCGGGAGCGATGAGCAGTTCTTC
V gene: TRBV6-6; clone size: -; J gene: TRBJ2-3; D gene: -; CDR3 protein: CASSSRVVMVPDTQYF; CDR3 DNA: TGTGCCAGCAGTTCGAGGGTAGTCATGGTTCCAGATACGCAGTATTTT
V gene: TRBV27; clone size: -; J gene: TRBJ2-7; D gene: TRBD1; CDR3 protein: CASSLSRGQDYEQYF; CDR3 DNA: TGTGCCAGCAGTTTATCCCGGGGACAGGACTACGAGCAGTACTTC
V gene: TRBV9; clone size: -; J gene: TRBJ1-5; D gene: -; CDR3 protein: CASSVEGTGNQPQHF; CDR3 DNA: TGTGCCAGCAGCGTAGAGGGGACTGGCAATCAGCCCCAGCATTTT
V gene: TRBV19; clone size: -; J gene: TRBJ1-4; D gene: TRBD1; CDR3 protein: CASTTGTGPRRTNEKLFF; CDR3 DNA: TGTGCCAGTACCACCGGGACAGGCCCACGTAGAACTAATGAAAAACTGTTTTTT
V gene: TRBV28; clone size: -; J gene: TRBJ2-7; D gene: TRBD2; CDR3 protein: CASRGTSVPTYEQYF; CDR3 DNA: TGTGCCAGCAGAGGGACTAGTGTACCCACCTACGAGCAGTACTTC
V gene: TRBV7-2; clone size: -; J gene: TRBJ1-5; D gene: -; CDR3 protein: CASSRDGDSNQPQHF; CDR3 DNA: TGTGCCAGCAGCCGGGATGGGGATAGCAATCAGCCCCAGCATTTT
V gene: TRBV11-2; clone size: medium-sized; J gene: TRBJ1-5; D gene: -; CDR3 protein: CASSSSYFEPQHF; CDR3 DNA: TGTGCCAGCAGCTCATCATATTTTGAGCCCCAGCATTTT
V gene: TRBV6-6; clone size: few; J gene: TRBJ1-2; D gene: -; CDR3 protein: CASSYRGQNDGYTF; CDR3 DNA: TGTGCCAGCAGTTATCGGGGGCAGAATGATGGCTACACCTTC
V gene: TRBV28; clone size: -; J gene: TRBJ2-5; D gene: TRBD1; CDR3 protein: CASSHTGTGEETQYF; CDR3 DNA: TGTGCCAGCAGTCATACCGGGACAGGTGAAGAGACCCAGTACTTC
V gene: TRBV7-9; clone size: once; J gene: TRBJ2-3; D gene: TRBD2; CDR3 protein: CASTGLAGAADTQYF; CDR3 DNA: TGTGCCAGCACGGGACTAGCGGGAGCGGCAGATACGCAGTATTTT
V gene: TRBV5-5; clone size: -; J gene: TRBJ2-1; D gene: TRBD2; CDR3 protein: CASSFDGRPPTVIDNEQFF; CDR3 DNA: TGTGCCAGCAGCTTTGACGGGAGGCCACCTACGGTGATAGACAATGAGCAGTTCTTC
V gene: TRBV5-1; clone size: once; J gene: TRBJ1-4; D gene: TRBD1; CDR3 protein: CASRIGQEAEKLFF; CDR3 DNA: TGCGCCAGCAGGATAGGACAGGAGGCTGAAAAACTGTTTTTT
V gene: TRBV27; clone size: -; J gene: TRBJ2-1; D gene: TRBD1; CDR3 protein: CASSLSGGAYNEQFF; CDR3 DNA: TGTGCCAGCAGTTTATCAGGGGGCGCGTACAATGAGCAGTTCTTC
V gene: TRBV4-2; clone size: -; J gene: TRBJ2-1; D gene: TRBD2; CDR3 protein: CASSQDRDRTGLAGGSYNEQFF; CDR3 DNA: TGTGCCAGCAGCCAAGATCGGGACAGGACGGGACTAGCGGGAGGCTCCTACAATGAGCAGTTCTTC
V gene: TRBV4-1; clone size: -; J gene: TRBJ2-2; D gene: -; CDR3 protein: CASSLQWEPGELFF; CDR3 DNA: TGCGCCAGCAGCCTACAGTGGGAACCCGGGGAGCTGTTTTTT
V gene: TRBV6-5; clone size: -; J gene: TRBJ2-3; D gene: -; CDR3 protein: CASSHTRTDTQYF; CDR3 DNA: TGTGCCAGCAGCCATACTAGAACAGATACGCAGTATTTT
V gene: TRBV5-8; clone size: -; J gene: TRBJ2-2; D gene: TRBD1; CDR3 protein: CASSHRTGEDPGELFF; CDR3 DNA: TGTGCCAGCAGTCATCGGACAGGGGAAGACCCCGGGGAGCTGTTTTTT
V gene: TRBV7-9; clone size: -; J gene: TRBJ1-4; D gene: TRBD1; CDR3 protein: CASSSKISGGQINEKLFF; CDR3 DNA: TGTGCCAGCAGCTCGAAGATATCAGGGGGACAGATTAATGAAAAACTGTTTTTT
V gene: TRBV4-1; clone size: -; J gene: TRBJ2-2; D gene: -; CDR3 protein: CASSQESGNTGELFF; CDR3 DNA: TGCGCCAGCAGCCAAGAGTCGGGGAACACCGGGGAGCTGTTTTTT
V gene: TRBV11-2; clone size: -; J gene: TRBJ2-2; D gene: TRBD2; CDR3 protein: CASRRGRGEAGELFF; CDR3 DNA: TGTGCCAGCAGGCGGGGGAGGGGTGAGGCCGGGGAGCTGTTTTTT
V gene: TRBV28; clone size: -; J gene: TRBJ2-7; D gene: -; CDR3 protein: CASSPSSYEQYF; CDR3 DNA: TGTGCCAGTTCGCCAAGTTCCTACGAGCAGTACTTC
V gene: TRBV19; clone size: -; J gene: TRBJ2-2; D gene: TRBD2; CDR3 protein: CASSILAGGPGELFF; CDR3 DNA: TGTGCCAGTAGTATTCTAGCGGGAGGGCCCGGGGAGCTGTTTTTT
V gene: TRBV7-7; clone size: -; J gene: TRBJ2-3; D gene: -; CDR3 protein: CASSPSSRDTQYF; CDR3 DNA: TGTGCTAGCAGCCCAAGCTCGAGGGATACGCAGTATTTT
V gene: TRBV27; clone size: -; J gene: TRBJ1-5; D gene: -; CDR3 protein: CASSLYAGLDQPQHF; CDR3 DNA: TGTGCCAGCAGTTTATATGCAGGGTTGGATCAGCCCCAGCATTTT
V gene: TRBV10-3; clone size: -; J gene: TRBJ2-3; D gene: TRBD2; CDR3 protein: CATLAAREGPDTQYF; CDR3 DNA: TGTGCCACCCTTGCCGCACGGGAGGGCCCAGATACGCAGTATTTT
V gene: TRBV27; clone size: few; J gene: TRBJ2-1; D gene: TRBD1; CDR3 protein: CASKALSTGGSYNEQFF; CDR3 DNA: TGTGCCAGCAAGGCTCTTTCGACAGGGGGCTCCTACAATGAGCAGTTCTTC
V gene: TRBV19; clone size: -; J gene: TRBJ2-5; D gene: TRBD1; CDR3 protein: CASSDRAQETQYF; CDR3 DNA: TGTGCCAGCTCGGACAGGGCCCAAGAGACCCAGTACTTC
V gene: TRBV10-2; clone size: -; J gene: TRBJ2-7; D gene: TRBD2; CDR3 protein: CASNGGREVYEQYF; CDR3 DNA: TGCGCCAGCAATGGCGGGAGAGAGGTCTACGAGCAGTACTTC
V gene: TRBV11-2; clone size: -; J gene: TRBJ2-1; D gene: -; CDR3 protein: CASSLVPFGRDEQFF; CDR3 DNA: TGTGCCAGCAGCTTAGTGCCTTTCGGGCGCGATGAGCAGTTCTTC
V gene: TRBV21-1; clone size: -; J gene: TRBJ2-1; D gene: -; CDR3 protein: CASLHHSDNEQFF; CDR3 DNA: TGTGCCAGCCTACACCATTCCGACAATGAGCAGTTCTTC
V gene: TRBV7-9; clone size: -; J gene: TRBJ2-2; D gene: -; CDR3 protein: CASSPGLTLAFTGELFF; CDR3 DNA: TGTGCCAGCAGCCCGGGGTTAACTCTTGCTTTCACCGGGGAGCTGTTTTTT
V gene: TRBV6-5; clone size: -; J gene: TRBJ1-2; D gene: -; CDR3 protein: CASSYRGQNDGYTF; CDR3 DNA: TGTGCCAGCAGTTATCGGGGGCAGAATGATGGCTACACCTTC
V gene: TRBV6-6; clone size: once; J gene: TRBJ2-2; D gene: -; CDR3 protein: CASSYLRGDTGELFF; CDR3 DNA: TGTGCCAGCAGTTACCTGCGCGGTGACACCGGGGAGCTGTTTTTT
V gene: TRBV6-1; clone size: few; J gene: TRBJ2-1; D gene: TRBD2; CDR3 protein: CASSELSGGYNEQFF; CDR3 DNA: TGTGCCAGCAGTGAATTGTCGGGAGGGTACAATGAGCAGTTCTTC
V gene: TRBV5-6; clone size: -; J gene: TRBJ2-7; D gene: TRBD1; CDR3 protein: CASSQDRISYEQYF; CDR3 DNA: TGTGCCAGCAGCCAGGACAGGATATCCTACGAGCAGTACTTC
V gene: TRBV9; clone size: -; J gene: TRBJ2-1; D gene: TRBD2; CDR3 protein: CASSVGASGIGEQFF; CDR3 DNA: TGTGCCAGCAGCGTAGGGGCTAGCGGGATTGGTGAGCAGTTCTTC
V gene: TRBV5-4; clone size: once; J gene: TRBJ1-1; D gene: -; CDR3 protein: CASSVGGNLAEAFF; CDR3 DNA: TGTGCCAGCAGCGTCGGCGGGAACCTGGCTGAAGCTTTCTTT
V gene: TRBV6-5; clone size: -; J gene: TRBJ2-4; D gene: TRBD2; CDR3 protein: CASPRWGGGDIQYF; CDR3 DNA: TGTGCCAGCCCTCGATGGGGGGGTGGGGACATTCAGTACTTC
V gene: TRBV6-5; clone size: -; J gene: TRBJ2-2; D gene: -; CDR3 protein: CASSYPGPDGTGELFF; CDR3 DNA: TGTGCCAGCAGTTATCCGGGACCTGATGGCACCGGGGAGCTGTTTTTT
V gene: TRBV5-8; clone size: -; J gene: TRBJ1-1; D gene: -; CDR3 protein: CASPRGSSFAEAFF; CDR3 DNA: TGTGCCAGCCCCCGGGGTAGTTCGTTCGCTGAAGCTTTCTTT